Following are 17 T cell receptor beta chains from one sample sequenced in a study of T cells expressing NK-cell markers. TCRdb re-called the 5' RACE reads, yielding one record per CDR3 amino acid sequence without DNA. This table holds 400,000 to 550,000 distinct CDR3 sequences. What was sequenced was blood T cells: a sorted CD56 or NKG2C T cell subset, CD4+ or CD8+ T cells, or bulk PBMC T cells (not recorded which). These receptors were obtained from a woman aged 18-70 years in good health.

The chain combines TRBV2 with TRBJ2-5; TCRdb gives TRBD1 as the D gene, but with no DNA this cannot be confirmed. Germline V gene data show CDR1 as SNHLY and CDR2 as FYNNEI. The CDR3 contains 15 residues. The CDR3 sequence is CASSHGGGFQETQYF.

The chain is built from TRBV5-1 and TRBJ2-5. The CDR3 extends over 13 amino acids. Germline V gene lookup returns CDR1 SGHRS and CDR2 YFSETQ. The CDR3 loop is CASSWTAQETQYF. Using reference TRBV5-1 and TRBJ2-5 for the parts outside the CDR3, the full variable domain is KAGVTQTPRYLIKTRGQQVTLSCSPISGHRSVSWYQQTPGQGLQFLFEYFSETQRNKGNFPGRFSGRQFSNSRSEMNVSTLELGDSALYLCASSWTAQETQYFGPGTRLLVL.

The chain has TRBV6-2 or TRBV6-3 and TRBJ2-7; the TRBD1 assignment by TCRdb is unverifiable without DNA. The CDR3 loop spans 13 amino acids. Germline CDR1 reads MNHEY; CDR2 reads SVGEGT. The CDR3 region is CASTPQANYEQYF.

The chain combines TRBV20-1 with TRBJ2-1; as DNA is missing, the TRBD1 call by TCRdb cannot be tested. Germline loops: CDR1 DFQATT, CDR2 SNEGSKA (reference sequence). This CDR3 has 14 residues. The CDR3 protein is CSAIERTLYNEQFF.

The V gene is TRBV7-2, the J gene TRBJ2-1. The germline V gene has CDR1 SGHTA and CDR2 FQGNSA. There are 15 residues in the CDR3. CDR3 sequence: CASSLSGRLDNEQFF.

This chain uses TRBV14 with TRBJ2-4. Germline CDR1 is SGHDN and CDR2 is FVKESK. The CDR3 totals 14 residues. CDR3 in amino acids: CASSKELAKNIQYF.

This sequence joins TRBV6-1 and TRBJ1-5; TCRdb reports TRBD1, a call that lacks DNA to check it against. In germline, CDR1 is MNHNS, CDR2 SASEGT. The CDR3 loop spans 16 amino acids. The CDR3 loop reads CASSPRTKGAGQPQHF.

The chain employs TRBV6-2 or TRBV6-3 and TRBJ2-1; there is no DNA to check the TCRdb D call of TRBD1. CDR3 length: 14 amino acids. CDR1 and CDR2 from the germline V gene are MNHEY and SVGEGT. The CDR3 sequence: CASTGTHPYNEQFF.

This chain uses TRBV29-1 with TRBJ2-7; the TCRdb D gene call, TRBD1, has no DNA to confirm it. Germline assignment: CDR1 SQVTM and CDR2 ANQGSEA. The CDR3 has 16 amino acids. CDR3 region: CSVGIPLHRETYEQYF.

The chain links TRBV7-8 to TRBJ2-7; TCRdb picks TRBD1, but there is no DNA to check that call. The CDR3 spans 14 residues. The germline V gene encodes CDR1 SGHVS and CDR2 FQNEAQ. This CDR3 reads CASSRRDRSWEQYF.

The rearrangement links TRBV4-2 to TRBJ1-6; TCRdb gives TRBD1 as the D gene, but with no DNA this cannot be confirmed. Germline values: CDR1 LGHNA, CDR2 YNFKEQ. The CDR3 length is 15 residues. CDR3 loop: CASSQDGNRDSPLHF.

The chain links TRBV7-2 to TRBJ1-4; TCRdb's D call of TRBD1 is untestable without DNA. Germline lookup yields CDR1 SGHTA and CDR2 FQGNSA. The CDR3 loop spans 16 amino acids. CDR3 in amino acids: CASSSPGKGGNEKLFF.

The rearrangement links TRBV24-1 to TRBJ2-2; absent DNA, TCRdb's TRBD1 call cannot be checked. Germline V CDR1 and CDR2: KGHDR, SFDVKD. CDR3 length equals 14 residues. The CDR3: CATRGSSGAGELFF.

The rearrangement joins TRBV20-1 to TRBJ2-1; TCRdb's D call of TRBD2 is untestable without DNA. The germline V gene has CDR1 DFQATT and CDR2 SNEGSKA (reference sequence). The CDR3 sequence is 16 residues long. CDR3 sequence: CSAVRLAGGSYNEQFF.

The rearrangement uses TRBV10-3 and TRBJ1-2; TCRdb gives TRBD1 as the D gene, but with no DNA this cannot be confirmed. The germline gives CDR1 ENHRY, CDR2 SYGVKD. The CDR3 totals 14 residues. The CDR3 loop reads CAISEPPLGRGYTF.

This chain connects TRBV19 to TRBJ2-5; TCRdb lists TRBD1, though no DNA is available to test this call. The CDR3 is 12 residues long. CDR1 is LNHDA and CDR2 is SQIVND in the germline V gene (reference sequence). The CDR3 is CASSPGSETQYF.

The genes are TRBV7-2 and TRBJ2-3; TCRdb proposes TRBD1, but this gene call is untestable without DNA. The CDR3 sequence is 15 residues long. CDR1 is SGHTA, CDR2 FQGNSA, per germline. The CDR3 region is CASSLAGDGTDTQYF. Supplemented by reference TRBV7-2 and TRBJ2-3, the full variable domain reads GAGVSQSPSNKVTEKGKDVELRCDPISGHTALYWYRQSLGQGLEFLIYFQGNSAPDKSGLPSDRFSAERTGGSVSTLTIQRTQQEDSAVYLCASSLAGDGTDTQYFGPGTRLTVL.